Included here is one TCR beta chain sequence, with context. Its target is unknown. Each donor was nominally healthy when sampled (though unrecorded immune exposures were likely). From germline, CDR1 is SGHVS and CDR2 FNYEAQ. V shed 2 bases and J 4 bases; nucleotides not matched to a gene: 6. This CDR3 has 15 residues. The data derive from a study of cytomegalovirus exposure and HLA in healthy donors. PCR employed 60 Vbeta and 13 Jbeta primers. Generated by immunoSEQ multiplex PCR, the TCRdb table keeps only in-frame clones and is missing some. Here the sample spans some 120,000 clones, about 85% being singletons. Broader study findings: In the analysis, some V segments, TRBV6-2 and TRBV6-3 included, were excluded as indistinguishable. Using the classifier, cytomegalovirus status was reportedly diagnosed with high specificity and sensitivity. Among the sequence variants, a highly shared cluster was likely an artifact of sequencing.

Sample: PBMCs. This TCR came from a man aged 45 to 65 in good health and CMV-seronegative. The V and J genes are TRBV7-6 and TRBJ2-7, with TRBD1 matching 9 bases. The CDR3 DNA reads TGTGCCAGCAGCTTAACGGGACAGGGTTTTTACGAGCAGTACTTC. Residues: CASSLTGQGFYEQYF.